This T cell receptor (beta chain) was recovered during a study of spatial heterogeneity in lung cancer. Study information: At a median of around 2 years after resection, follow-up PBMC samples were sequenced when available.

Individually, TCR cDNA molecules were each labelled with a unique molecular identifier. Each CDR3 protein gets one entry after TCRdb re-called the 5' RACE reads with MiXCR. The sample has 40,000 to 45,000 distinct CDR3 sequences, 20% to 25% seen once. This clonotype was seen more than once but under ten times. Trimming removed 3 bases at V and 4 bases at J, with 13 bases between. Germline-derived CDR1 and CDR2 are SGHDN and FVKESK. This CDR3 contains 15 residues. Indicated time point: blood at routine non-recurrence follow-up after resection. This specimen consisted of PBMCs, obtained at follow-up. The clonotype comes from a female donor with early-stage non-small cell lung cancer. V and J are TRBV14 and TRBJ2-1; D may match TRBD1 or TRBD2 (5 bases each). The CDR3 protein is CASSHRDPRYNEQFF. The CDR3 DNA reads as TGTGCCAGCAGCCACCGGGACCCTCGGTACAATGAGCAGTTCTTC.